This TCR beta chain was retrieved from a study of response to subunit inactivated influenza vaccine. This clonotype occurred many times. V was clipped by 0 bases and J by 7 bases, with 12 bases between them. CDR1 is MNHEY, CDR2 SMNVEV, per germline (reference sequence). The CDR3 is made up of 15 amino acids. A single record per CDR3 protein comes from TCRdb applying MiXCR to the RT-PCR reads. The sample shows 750,000 to 850,000 distinct CDR3 sequences, around 18% of them seen only once. The material was PBMCs from blood, obtained 4 to 6 days after vaccination. The genes are TRBV27 and TRBJ1-4, with a possible D match to TRBD1 (6 bases). This clonotype was obtained from a man aged 50 to 60 who received an inactivated influenza vaccine. In nucleotides, the CDR3 is TGTGCCAGCAGTTTATCGACAGGAGGGGCTGAAAAACTGTTTTTT. Its translation is CASSLSTGGAEKLFF.